One sample yielded the 17 T cell receptor beta chains listed below, sequenced in a study of cytomegalovirus exposure and HLA in healthy donors. Measured with immunoSEQ multiplex PCR; TCRdb has only the in-frame clones, and not every one. The sample shows 55,000 to 65,000 clones, over 85% of them seen only once. Material: PBMCs. The receptors were gathered from a man aged 18 to 29 in good health and CMV-seronegative.

This clone was seen only a few times. V gene TRBV6-6 combines with J gene TRBJ2-2, with TRBD2 as a possible D gene (5 bases). The CDR3 is made up of 15 amino acids. V gave up 10 bases and J gave up 0 bases, with 15 bases separating them. Germline CDR1 reads MNHNY; CDR2 reads SVGAGI (reference sequence). CDR3 sequence (DNA): TGTGCCACGCAGAGGGTCTCCGCGAACACCGGGGAGCTGTTTTTT. Its translation is CATQRVSANTGELFF.

This chain connects TRBV19 to TRBJ2-1; TRBD2 agrees at 10 bases. V lost 1 base and J lost 7; bases outside the gene matches: 4. This CDR3 comprises 15 residues. Germline V gene sequence: CDR1 LNHDA, CDR2 SQIVND (reference sequence). The CDR3: CASSIVAGGTNEQFF. In nucleotides, the CDR3 is TGTGCCAGTAGTATAGTAGCGGGAGGTACGAATGAGCAGTTCTTC.

V gene TRBV2 combines with J gene TRBJ2-1; D might be TRBD2 (5 bases). Germline lookup yields CDR1 SNHLY and CDR2 FYNNEI. Trimming stripped 5 bases from V and 4 bases from J, with 18 bases between. The CDR3 extends over 16 amino acids. CDR3 region: CASSFLKDSRYNEQFF. In DNA form, the CDR3 reads TGTGCCAGCAGTTTTCTCAAGGACTCACGATACAATGAGCAGTTCTTC.

This chain joins TRBV28 and TRBJ2-3; possibly TRBD1 for D (5 bases). There are 16 residues in the CDR3. Trimming cost V 1 base and J 6 bases, with 17 bases left between them. Germline lookup yields CDR1 MDHEN and CDR2 SYDVKM. CDR3 sequence reads: CASSLFLRVGPDTQYF. DNA for the CDR3: TGTGCCAGCAGTTTATTCCTCCGGGTGGGGCCGGATACGCAGTATTTT.

This clone showed up just once. The V gene is TRBV23-1, the J gene TRBJ2-2, with TRBD1 identical over 8 bases. TRBV23-1 counts as an open reading frame of uncertain function. The CDR3 has 17 residues. J was trimmed by 0 bases and V by 3 bases; bases with no gene match: 6. CDR3 amino acids: CASSHVGQASNTGELFF. Written as DNA, the CDR3 is TGCGCCAGCAGTCATGTGGGACAGGCTTCGAACACCGGGGAGCTGTTTTTT.

The rearrangement joins TRBV11-2 to TRBJ2-5; 9 bases match TRBD2. Germline trimming cut 6 bases from V and 1 base from J; bases unmatched to any gene: 3. Germline V gene data show CDR1 as SGHAT and CDR2 as FQNNGV. This CDR3 is 14 amino acids long. This CDR3 is CASSPTSGQETQYF. Written as DNA, the CDR3 is TGTGCCAGCAGTCCGACTAGCGGCCAAGAGACCCAGTACTTC.

The genes are TRBV6-1 and TRBJ1-5; D is ambiguous. The CDR3 length is 13 residues. Trimming left V 6 bases short and J 3 bases short, with 9 bases between. Germline assignment: CDR1 MNHNS and CDR2 SASEGT. The CDR3 reads CASRRVVNQPQHF. The DNA for the CDR3 is TGTGCCAGCAGGAGGGTCGTCAATCAGCCCCAGCATTTT.

The chain carries TRBV29-1 and TRBJ2-1; D perhaps matches TRBD2 (6 bases). V was shortened by 3 bases and J by 6 bases, with 27 bases between the two germline ends. This CDR3 comprises 18 residues. The germline V gene has CDR1 SQVTM and CDR2 ANQGSEA. The CDR3 loop reads CSVDAVSDYPVGSNEQFF. The CDR3 nucleotides are TGCAGCGTTGATGCGGTATCGGACTACCCCGTAGGGTCCAATGAGCAGTTCTTC.

V is TRBV28 and J is TRBJ2-5; 8 bases line up with TRBD1. Germline loops: CDR1 MDHEN, CDR2 SYDVKM. The V gene end was trimmed by 7 bases and the J gene end by 0 bases; junction bases not matched to a gene: 10. CDR3 size: 16 residues. This CDR3 reads CASTLRQGSNQETQYF. CDR3 nucleotide sequence: TGTGCCAGCACCCTTAGACAGGGGAGTAACCAAGAGACCCAGTACTTC.

The gene calls are TRBV6-5 and TRBJ2-1, with D maybe TRBD2 (5 bases). Trimming left V 11 bases short and J 4 bases short, with 12 bases between. The CDR3 sequence is 12 residues long. Germline values: CDR1 MNHEY, CDR2 SVGAGI. The CDR3 DNA follows: TGTGCCGCGGGTGGAGTGTACAATGAGCAGTTCTTC. This encodes CAAGGVYNEQFF.

This clone was counted a few times. The chain uses TRBV10-3 and TRBJ2-1; 8 positions agree with TRBD2. This CDR3 spans 18 amino acids. Germline CDR1 is ENHRY and CDR2 is SYGVKD. V shed 8 bases, J shed 1 base, and the junction held 16 bases outside the gene matches. CDR3 protein: CAIGGPEREKLSYNEQFF. The CDR3 DNA reads TGTGCCATCGGGGGGCCTGAGCGGGAGAAGTTGTCCTACAATGAGCAGTTCTTC.

The chain is built from TRBV28 and TRBJ2-1; 8 nucleotides match TRBD1. The junction had 4 bases not matched to a gene; V was cut back by 5 bases and J by 1 base. Germline assignment: CDR1 MDHEN and CDR2 SYDVKM. The CDR3 totals 15 residues. Here the CDR3 reads CASSAGTGSYNEQFF. The CDR3 bases are TGTGCCAGCAGTGCCGGGACAGGTTCCTACAATGAGCAGTTCTTC.

The chain recombines TRBV15 with TRBJ2-6; TRBD1 might be the D (6 bases). Looked up from germline, CDR1 is LNHNV and CDR2 is YYDKDF (reference sequence). CDR3 length: 16 amino acids. V lost 0 bases and J 4 bases, leaving 10 bases between the germline ends. As DNA, the CDR3 is TGTGCCACCAGCAGAGAACAGGGTACCGGGGCCAACGTCCTGACTTTC. Translation gives CATSREQGTGANVLTF.

A few counts support this clone. V and J are TRBV15 and TRBJ2-7; D may be TRBD1 (5 bases). Trimming removed 0 bases from V and 3 bases from J, with 9 bases in between. CDR1 and CDR2 (germline): LNHNV, YYDKDF (reference sequence). CDR3 length: 14 residues. CDR3: CATSRDRTFYEQYF. The CDR3 nucleotides are TGTGCCACCAGCAGAGATCGGACATTCTACGAGCAGTACTTC.

The chain carries TRBV5-6 and TRBJ2-3; TRBD2 aligns across 9 bases. With V trimmed by 0 bases and J by 4 bases, 6 bases remained unmatched. The germline V gene encodes CDR1 SGHDT and CDR2 YYEEEE. The CDR3 is 16 amino acids. CDR3 sequence reads: CASSLGTSVFSDTQYF. The CDR3 DNA follows: TGTGCCAGCAGCTTGGGGACTAGCGTTTTTTCAGATACGCAGTATTTT.

The chain links TRBV7-9 to TRBJ2-7; TRBD1 is a possible D gene (5 bases). CDR1 is SEHNR and CDR2 is FQNEAQ in the germline V gene (reference sequence). This CDR3 spans 14 amino acids. V was clipped by 5 bases and J by 2 bases, with 13 bases between them. The CDR3 DNA reads TGTGCCAGCAGCGGACACGGATACCCCTACGAGCAGTACTTC. It translates to CASSGHGYPYEQYF.

V usage is TRBV7-6 and J usage is TRBJ2-2; the match to TRBD1 covers 12 bases. The trim removed 8 bases at V and 7 bases at J, leaving 11 bases unmatched. The CDR3 loop spans 16 amino acids. The germline V gene has CDR1 SGHVS and CDR2 FNYEAQ. The CDR3 DNA reads TGTGCCAGCCGATCTTTGGGACAGGGGGCTAACGGGGAGCTGTTTTTT. As protein: CASRSLGQGANGELFF. The full variable domain, completed using reference TRBV7-6 and TRBJ2-2, is GAGVSQSPRYKVTKRGQDVALRCDPISGHVSLYWYRQALGQGPEFLTYFNYEAQQDKSGLPNDRFSAERPEGSISTLTIQRTEQRDSAMYRCASRSLGQGANGELFFGEGSRLTVL.